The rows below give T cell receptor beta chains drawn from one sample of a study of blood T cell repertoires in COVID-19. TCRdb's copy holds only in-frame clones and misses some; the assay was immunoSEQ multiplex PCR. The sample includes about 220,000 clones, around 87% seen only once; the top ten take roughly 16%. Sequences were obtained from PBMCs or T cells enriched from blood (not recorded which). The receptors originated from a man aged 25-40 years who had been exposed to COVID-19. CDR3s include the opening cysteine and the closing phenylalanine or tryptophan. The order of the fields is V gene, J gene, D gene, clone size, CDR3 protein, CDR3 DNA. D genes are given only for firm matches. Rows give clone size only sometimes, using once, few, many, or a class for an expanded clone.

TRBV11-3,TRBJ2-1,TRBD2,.,CASSLAGGNYNEQFF,TGTGCCAGCAGCTTAGCGGGGGGGAACTACAATGAGCAGTTCTTC
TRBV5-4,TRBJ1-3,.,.,CASSVDSRGNTIYF,TGTGCCAGCAGCGTGGACAGCAGGGGAAACACCATATATTTT
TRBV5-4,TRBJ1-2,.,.,CASSLPPGTGKGYTF,TGTGCCAGCAGCTTGCCCCCTGGAACAGGGAAGGGCTACACCTTC
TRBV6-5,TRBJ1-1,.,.,CASILVTGSAEAFF,TGTGCCAGCATCCTCGTGACAGGAAGCGCTGAAGCTTTCTTT
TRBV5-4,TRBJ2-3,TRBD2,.,CASSLSGGALTDTQYF,TGTGCCAGCAGCCTTAGCGGGGGGGCCCTCACAGATACGCAGTATTTT
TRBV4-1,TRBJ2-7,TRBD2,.,CASSQDPPGAGGRYEQYF,TGCGCCAGCAGCCAAGACCCCCCGGGAGCGGGGGGCCGCTACGAGCAGTACTTC
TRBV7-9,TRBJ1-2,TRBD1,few,CASSSGTGMGYYGYTF,TGTGCCAGCAGCTCCGGGACAGGGATGGGCTACTATGGCTACACCTTC
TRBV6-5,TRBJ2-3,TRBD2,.,CASRTSGGTDTQYF,TGTGCCAGCCGGACTAGCGGAGGCACAGATACGCAGTATTTT
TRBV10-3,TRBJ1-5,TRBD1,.,CAISAGQDSDQPQHF,TGTGCCATCAGTGCCGGACAGGATTCCGATCAGCCCCAGCATTTT
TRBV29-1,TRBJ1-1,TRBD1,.,CSALMGQGNTEAFF,TGCAGCGCTCTGATGGGACAGGGGAACACTGAAGCTTTCTTT
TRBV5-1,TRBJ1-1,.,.,CASSLAAERGEAFF,TGCGCCAGCAGCTTGGCGGCCGAACGGGGTGAAGCTTTCTTT
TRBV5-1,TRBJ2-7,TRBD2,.,CASSQRGASYEQYF,TGCGCCAGCAGCCAGCGGGGGGCCTCCTACGAGCAGTACTTC
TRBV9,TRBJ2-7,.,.,CASSVGGYKGEQYF,TGTGCCAGCAGCGTAGGAGGGTATAAGGGCGAGCAGTACTTC
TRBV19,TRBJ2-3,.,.,CASMAGDTSTDTQYF,TGTGCCAGTATGGCGGGGGACACTAGCACAGATACGCAGTATTTT
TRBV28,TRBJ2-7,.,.,CASRVSGGSSLEQYF,TGTGCCAGCAGGGTTTCGGGGGGCTCTTCACTCGAGCAGTACTTC
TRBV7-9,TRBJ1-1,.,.,CASSLELPNTEAFF,TGTGCCAGCAGCTTAGAGCTGCCGAACACTGAAGCTTTCTTT
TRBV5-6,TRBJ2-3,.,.,CASSLGGGSSDTQYF,TGTGCCAGCAGCTTGGGAGGGGGAAGTTCAGATACGCAGTATTTT
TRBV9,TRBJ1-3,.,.,CASSGWSGHNSGNTIYF,TGTGCCAGCAGCGGATGGTCGGGACACAACTCTGGAAACACCATATATTTT
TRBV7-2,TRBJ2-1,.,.,CASSLGGLADNEQFF,TGTGCCAGCAGCTTAGGCGGGCTGGCAGACAATGAGCAGTTCTTC
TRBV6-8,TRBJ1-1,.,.,CASKLKIMNTEAFF,TGTGCCAGCAAACTCAAGATTATGAACACTGAAGCTTTCTTT
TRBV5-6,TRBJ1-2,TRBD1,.,CASKSTGRVYGYTF,TGTGCCAGCAAATCGACAGGGCGAGTCTATGGCTACACCTTC
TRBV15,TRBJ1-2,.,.,CATSLSGAAGYTF,TGTGCCACCAGCTTATCAGGGGCGGCTGGCTACACCTTC
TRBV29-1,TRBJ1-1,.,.,CSVEVQVYTEAFF,TGCAGCGTTGAGGTTCAGGTTTACACTGAAGCTTTCTTT
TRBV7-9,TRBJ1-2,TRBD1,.,CASSSNRGDGYTF,TGTGCCAGCAGCTCAAACAGGGGAGATGGCTACACCTTC
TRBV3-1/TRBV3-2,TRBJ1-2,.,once,CASSPRRAANYGYTF,TGTGCCAGCAGCCCGAGGAGGGCAGCTAACTATGGCTACACCTTC
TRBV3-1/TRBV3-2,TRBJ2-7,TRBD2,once,CASSRSGGARVVYEQYF,TGTGCCAGCAGCCGGAGCGGGGGGGCTCGAGTCGTCTACGAGCAGTACTTC
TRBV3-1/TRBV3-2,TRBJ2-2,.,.,CASSLSPPGVGPELFF,TGTGCCAGCAGCCTTAGCCCCCCAGGGGTTGGGCCGGAGCTGTTTTTT
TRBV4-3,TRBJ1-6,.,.,CASSQDDSSSYNSPLHF,TGCGCCAGCAGCCAAGATGACAGCAGCTCCTATAATTCACCCCTCCACTTT
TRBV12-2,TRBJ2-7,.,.,CASRLVGGQPIYEQYF,TGTGCAAGTCGCTTAGTAGGGGGACAGCCGATTTACGAGCAGTACTTC
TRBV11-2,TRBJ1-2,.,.,CASSLDGQPVYGYTF,TGTGCCAGCAGCTTAGACGGACAGCCGGTCTATGGCTACACCTTC
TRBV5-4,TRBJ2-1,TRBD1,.,CATGTGGLGNEQFF,TGTGCCACCGGGACAGGGGGTTTAGGTAATGAGCAGTTCTTC
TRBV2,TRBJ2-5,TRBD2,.,CASTGGSGGPQETQYF,TGTGCCAGCACCGGAGGGAGCGGGGGACCCCAAGAGACCCAGTACTTC
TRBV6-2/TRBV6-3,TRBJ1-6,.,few,CASSLLSGRLNSPLHF,TGTGCCAGCAGTTTGTTGAGCGGCCGGCTTAATTCACCCCTCCACTTT
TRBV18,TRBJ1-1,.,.,CASSEGVPEAFF,TGTGCCAGCTCAGAGGGGGTTCCTGAAGCTTTCTTT
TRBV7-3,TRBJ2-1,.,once,CASSLTRNNEQFF,TGTGCCAGCAGCTTAACGAGAAACAATGAGCAGTTCTTC
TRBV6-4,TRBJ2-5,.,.,CASPVRGETQYF,TGTGCGTCGCCGGTGCGAGGAGAGACCCAGTACTTC
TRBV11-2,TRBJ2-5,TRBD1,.,CASSLGRDRESETQYF,TGTGCCAGCAGCTTAGGCCGGGACAGGGAATCGGAGACCCAGTACTTC
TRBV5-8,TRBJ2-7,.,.,CASRPTERPYEQYF,TGTGCCAGCAGGCCGACGGAGCGGCCCTACGAGCAGTACTTC
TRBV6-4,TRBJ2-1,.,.,CASSDSTGVGNEQFF,TGTGCCAGCAGTGACTCGACAGGTGTGGGCAATGAGCAGTTCTTC
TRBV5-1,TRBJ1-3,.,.,CASSTLGSGNTIYF,TGCGCCAGCAGCACCCTGGGGAGTGGAAACACCATATATTTT
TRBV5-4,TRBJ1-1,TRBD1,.,CASSRGTGAGAFF,TGTGCCAGCAGCCGTGGGACAGGGGCCGGTGCTTTCTTT
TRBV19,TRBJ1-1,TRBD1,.,CASEGQGGMNTEAFF,TGTGCCAGTGAAGGACAGGGCGGAATGAACACTGAAGCTTTCTTT
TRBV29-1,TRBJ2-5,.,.,CSVEETGSETQYF,TGCAGCGTTGAAGAAACGGGGTCAGAGACCCAGTACTTC
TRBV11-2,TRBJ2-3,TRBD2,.,CASSSGLVRGFTDTQYF,TGTGCCAGCAGTTCGGGACTAGTAAGGGGCTTCACAGATACGCAGTATTTT
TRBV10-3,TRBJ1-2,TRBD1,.,CAIRWTGLDGYTF,TGTGCCATCAGGTGGACAGGCCTAGATGGCTACACCTTC
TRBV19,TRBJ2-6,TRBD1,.,CASSISGTGGYGANVLTF,TGTGCCAGTAGTATTTCCGGGACAGGGGGCTATGGGGCCAACGTCCTGACTTTC
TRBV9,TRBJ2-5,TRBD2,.,CASSVGLAGNQETQYF,TGTGCCAGCAGCGTAGGGCTAGCGGGGAACCAAGAGACCCAGTACTTC